The present entry profiles one T cell receptor beta chain with its context. As yet, its antigen is unknown. Germline loops: CDR1 SGHDN, CDR2 FVKESK. V was shortened by 0 bases and J by 2 bases, with 13 bases between the two germline ends. There are 16 residues in the CDR3. The data were produced by immunoSEQ multiplex PCR, yet TCRdb's version contains in-frame clones alone and is incomplete. The sample gives around 130,000 clones, roughly 84% of which show up once; 12% is in the top ten. This sample stems from a study of T cell responses to AZD1222 COVID-19 vaccine. About the study: Pooled samples include second doses given at about 4 or 12 weeks.

Overall study findings and caveats: Donors skewed white British and female; clonal diversity was possibly underestimated.

Specimen: peripheral blood, collected on day 0 of AZD1222 vaccination. J is TRBJ1-1 and V is TRBV14, with no clear D. The clonotype comes from an adult in good health. CDR3 nucleotides: TGTGCCAGCAGCCAAGAAGAGGGCTTGGGAAACACTGAAGCTTTCTTT. This gives the protein CASSQEEGLGNTEAFF.